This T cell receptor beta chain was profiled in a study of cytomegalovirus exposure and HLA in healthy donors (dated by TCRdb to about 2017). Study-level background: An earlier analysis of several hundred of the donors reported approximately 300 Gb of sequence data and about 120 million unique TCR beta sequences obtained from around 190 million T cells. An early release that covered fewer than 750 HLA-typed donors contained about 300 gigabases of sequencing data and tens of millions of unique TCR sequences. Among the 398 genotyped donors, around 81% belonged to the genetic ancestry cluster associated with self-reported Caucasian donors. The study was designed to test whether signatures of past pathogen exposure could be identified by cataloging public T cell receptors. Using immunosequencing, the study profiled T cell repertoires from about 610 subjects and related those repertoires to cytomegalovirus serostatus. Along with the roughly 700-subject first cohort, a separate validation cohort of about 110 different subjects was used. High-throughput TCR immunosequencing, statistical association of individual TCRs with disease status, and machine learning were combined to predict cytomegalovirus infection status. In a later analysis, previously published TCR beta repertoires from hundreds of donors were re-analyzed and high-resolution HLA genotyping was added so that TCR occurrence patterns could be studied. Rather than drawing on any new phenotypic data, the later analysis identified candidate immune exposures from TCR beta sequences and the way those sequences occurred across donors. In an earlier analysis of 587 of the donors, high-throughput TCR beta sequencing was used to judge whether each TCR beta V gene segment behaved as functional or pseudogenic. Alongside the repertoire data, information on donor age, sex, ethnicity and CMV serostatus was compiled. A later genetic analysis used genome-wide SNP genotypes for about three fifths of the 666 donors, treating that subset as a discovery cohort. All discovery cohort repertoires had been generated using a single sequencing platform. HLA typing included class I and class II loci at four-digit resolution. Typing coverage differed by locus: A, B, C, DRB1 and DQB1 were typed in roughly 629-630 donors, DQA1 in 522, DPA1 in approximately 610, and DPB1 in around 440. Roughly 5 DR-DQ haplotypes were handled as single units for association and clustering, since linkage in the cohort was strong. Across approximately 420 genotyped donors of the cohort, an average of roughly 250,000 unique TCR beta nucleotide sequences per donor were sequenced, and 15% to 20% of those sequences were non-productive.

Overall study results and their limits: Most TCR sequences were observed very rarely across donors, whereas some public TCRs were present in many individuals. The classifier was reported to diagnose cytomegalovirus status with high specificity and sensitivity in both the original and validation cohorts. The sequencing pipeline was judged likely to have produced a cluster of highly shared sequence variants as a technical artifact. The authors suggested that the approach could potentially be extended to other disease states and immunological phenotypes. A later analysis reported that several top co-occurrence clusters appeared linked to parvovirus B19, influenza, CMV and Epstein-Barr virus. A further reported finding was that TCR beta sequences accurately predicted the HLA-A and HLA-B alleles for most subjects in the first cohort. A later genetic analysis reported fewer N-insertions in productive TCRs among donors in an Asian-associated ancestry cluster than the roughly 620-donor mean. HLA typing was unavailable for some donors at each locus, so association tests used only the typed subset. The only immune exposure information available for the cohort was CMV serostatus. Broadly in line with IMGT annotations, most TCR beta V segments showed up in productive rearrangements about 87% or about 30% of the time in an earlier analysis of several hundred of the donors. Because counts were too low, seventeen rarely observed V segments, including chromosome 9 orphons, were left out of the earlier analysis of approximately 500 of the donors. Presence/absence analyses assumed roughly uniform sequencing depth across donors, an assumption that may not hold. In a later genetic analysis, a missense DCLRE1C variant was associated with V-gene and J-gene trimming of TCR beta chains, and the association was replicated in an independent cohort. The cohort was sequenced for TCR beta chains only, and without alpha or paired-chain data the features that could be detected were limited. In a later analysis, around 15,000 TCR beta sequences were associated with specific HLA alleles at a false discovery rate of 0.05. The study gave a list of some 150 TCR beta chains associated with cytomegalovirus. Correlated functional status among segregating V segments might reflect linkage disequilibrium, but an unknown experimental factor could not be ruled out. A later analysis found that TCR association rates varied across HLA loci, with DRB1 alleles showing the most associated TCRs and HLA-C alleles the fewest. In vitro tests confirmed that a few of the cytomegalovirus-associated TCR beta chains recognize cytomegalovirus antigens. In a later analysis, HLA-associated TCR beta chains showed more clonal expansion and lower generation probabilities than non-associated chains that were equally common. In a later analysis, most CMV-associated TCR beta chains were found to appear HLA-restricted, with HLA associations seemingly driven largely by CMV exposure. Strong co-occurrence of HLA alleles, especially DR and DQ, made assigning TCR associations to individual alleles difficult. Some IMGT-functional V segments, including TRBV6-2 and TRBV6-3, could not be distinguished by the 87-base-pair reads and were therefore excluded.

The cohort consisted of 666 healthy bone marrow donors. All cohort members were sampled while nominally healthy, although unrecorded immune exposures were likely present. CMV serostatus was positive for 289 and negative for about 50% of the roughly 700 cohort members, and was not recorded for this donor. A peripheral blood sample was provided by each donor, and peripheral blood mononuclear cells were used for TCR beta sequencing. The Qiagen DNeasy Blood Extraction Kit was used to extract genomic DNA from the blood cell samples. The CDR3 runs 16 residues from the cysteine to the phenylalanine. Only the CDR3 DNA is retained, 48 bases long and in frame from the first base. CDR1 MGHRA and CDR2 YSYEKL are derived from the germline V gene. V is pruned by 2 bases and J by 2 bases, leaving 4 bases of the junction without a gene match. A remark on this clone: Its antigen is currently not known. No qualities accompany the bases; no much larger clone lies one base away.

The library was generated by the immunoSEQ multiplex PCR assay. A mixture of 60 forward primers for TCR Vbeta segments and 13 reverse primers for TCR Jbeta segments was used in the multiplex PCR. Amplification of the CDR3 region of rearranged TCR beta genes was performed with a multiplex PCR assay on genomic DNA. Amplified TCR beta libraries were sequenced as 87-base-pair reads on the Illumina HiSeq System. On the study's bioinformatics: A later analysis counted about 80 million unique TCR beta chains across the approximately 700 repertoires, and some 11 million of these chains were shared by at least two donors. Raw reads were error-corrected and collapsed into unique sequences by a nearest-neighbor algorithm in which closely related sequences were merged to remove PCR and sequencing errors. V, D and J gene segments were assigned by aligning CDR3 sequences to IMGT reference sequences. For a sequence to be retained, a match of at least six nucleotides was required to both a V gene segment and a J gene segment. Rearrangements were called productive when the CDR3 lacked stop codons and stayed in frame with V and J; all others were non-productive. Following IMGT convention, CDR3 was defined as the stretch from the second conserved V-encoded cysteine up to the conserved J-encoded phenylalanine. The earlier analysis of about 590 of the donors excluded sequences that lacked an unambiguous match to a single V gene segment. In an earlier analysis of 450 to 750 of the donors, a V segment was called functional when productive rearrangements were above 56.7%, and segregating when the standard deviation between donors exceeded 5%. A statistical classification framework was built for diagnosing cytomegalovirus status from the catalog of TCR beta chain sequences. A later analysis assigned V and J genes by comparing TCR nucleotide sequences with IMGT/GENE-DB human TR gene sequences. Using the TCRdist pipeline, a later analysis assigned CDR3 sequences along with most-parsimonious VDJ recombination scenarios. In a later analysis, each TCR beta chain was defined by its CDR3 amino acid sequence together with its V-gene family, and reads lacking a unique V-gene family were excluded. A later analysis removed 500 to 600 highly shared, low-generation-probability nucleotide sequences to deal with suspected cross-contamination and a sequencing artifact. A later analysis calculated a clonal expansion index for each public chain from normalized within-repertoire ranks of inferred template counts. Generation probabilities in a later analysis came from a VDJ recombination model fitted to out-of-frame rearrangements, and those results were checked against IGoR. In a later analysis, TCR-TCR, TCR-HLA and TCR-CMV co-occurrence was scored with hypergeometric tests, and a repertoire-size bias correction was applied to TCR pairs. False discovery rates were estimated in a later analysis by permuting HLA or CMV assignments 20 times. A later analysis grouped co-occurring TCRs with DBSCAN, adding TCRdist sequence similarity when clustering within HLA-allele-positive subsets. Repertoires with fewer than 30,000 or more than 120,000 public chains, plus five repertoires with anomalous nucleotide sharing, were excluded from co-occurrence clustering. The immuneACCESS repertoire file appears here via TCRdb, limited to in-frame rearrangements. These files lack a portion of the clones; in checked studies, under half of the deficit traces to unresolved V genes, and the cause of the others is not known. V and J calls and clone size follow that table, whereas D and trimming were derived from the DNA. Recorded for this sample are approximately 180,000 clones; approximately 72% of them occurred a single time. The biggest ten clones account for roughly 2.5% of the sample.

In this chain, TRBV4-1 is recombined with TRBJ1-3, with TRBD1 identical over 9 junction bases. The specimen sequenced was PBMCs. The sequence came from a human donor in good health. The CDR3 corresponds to CASSQPTGGAGNTIYF. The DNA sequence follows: TGCGCCAGCAGCCAACCGACAGGGGGTGCTGGAAACACCATATATTTT.